This TCR beta chain is from a study of blood T cell repertoires in COVID-19. Profiled with immunoSEQ multiplex PCR; TCRdb holds only in-frame clones, not every one. The profile shows tens of thousands of clones, around nine tenths of them singletons. The V gene lost 5 bases and the J gene lost 6 bases, with 12 bases spanning the gap. CDR3 length: 13 amino acids. Germline V gene sequence: CDR1 PRHDT, CDR2 FYEKMQ (reference sequence). Only one count was recorded for this clone. The sequenced sample consisted of peripheral blood. This chain uses TRBV13 with TRBJ2-3, with D possibly matching TRBD2 (6 bases). This sequence originates from an elderly man with acute or convalescent COVID-19. The CDR3, as DNA: TGTGCCAGCAGCCTTAGACGGGGGGATACGCAGTATTTT. Translation gives CASSLRRGDTQYF.